The rows below give T cell receptor beta chains drawn from one sample of a study of T-cell reconstitution after alpha-beta-depleted transplantation in children. TCRdb analysed the PCR reads with MiXCR anew, one entry per CDR3 protein. Of 250,000 or so distinct CDR3 sequences listed, 20% to 30% are singletons. Here the sequenced sample was PBMCs, mostly from graft donor cells, taken 360 days after TCRalphabeta/CD19-depleted stem cell transplant. These receptors were obtained from a female patient aged 2-10 years who had a stem cell transplant for congenital amegakaryocytic thrombocytopenia, so the T cells may come from the graft donor. Both conserved end residues are part of each CDR3. A D gene is named only where the DNA matches it firmly. The size entry is marked missing in some rows and otherwise reads once, few, many or a size class.

size: few; D: NA; J: TRBJ2-3; V: TRBV7-8; CDR3: CASSLPPTRLFTDTQYF; DNA: TGTGCCAGCAGCTTACCGCCGACTAGGTTATTCACAGATACGCAGTATTTT
size: NA; D: TRBD1; J: TRBJ2-7; V: TRBV10-3; CDR3: CAISGTGGLEQYF; DNA: TGTGCCATCAGTGGGACAGGGGGCCTCGAGCAGTACTTC
size: few; D: TRBD2; J: TRBJ2-1; V: TRBV24-1; CDR3: CATSGKTGLARAYNEQFF; DNA: TGTGCCACCAGTGGCAAGACTGGACTAGCCAGGGCTTACAATGAGCAGTTCTTC
size: many; D: NA; J: TRBJ1-1; V: TRBV3-1; CDR3: CASSTNRVGTEAFF; DNA: TGTGCCAGCAGTACTAACAGGGTAGGGACTGAAGCTTTCTTT
size: NA; D: TRBD2; J: TRBJ2-7; V: TRBV20-1; CDR3: CSAPASGAYEQYF; DNA: TGCAGTGCTCCGGCTAGCGGGGCCTACGAGCAGTACTTC
size: NA; D: TRBD2; J: TRBJ2-2; V: TRBV12-3/TRBV12-4; CDR3: CASSPPSGGALGRELFF; DNA: TGTGCCAGCAGTCCTCCTAGCGGGGGGGCCCTGGGGCGGGAGCTGTTTTTT
size: NA; D: NA; J: TRBJ2-5; V: TRBV28; CDR3: CASSLPTQETQYF; DNA: TGTGCCAGCAGTTTACCGACCCAAGAGACCCAGTACTTC
size: many; D: NA; J: TRBJ2-1; V: TRBV27; CDR3: CASSPRETGNSYNEQFF; DNA: TGTGCCAGCAGTCCAAGAGAGACAGGAAACTCCTACAATGAGCAGTTCTTC
size: many; D: NA; J: TRBJ2-3; V: TRBV5-1; CDR3: CASSSGNRRTDTQYF; DNA: TGCGCCAGCAGCTCGGGGAACAGGCGCACAGATACGCAGTATTTT
size: NA; D: TRBD1; J: TRBJ2-1; V: TRBV24-1; CDR3: CATSDLTGQGRRDEQFF; DNA: TGTGCCACCAGTGATTTGACCGGACAGGGTAGGAGAGATGAGCAGTTCTTC
size: NA; D: NA; J: TRBJ2-3; V: TRBV12-3/TRBV12-4; CDR3: CASSLPTRGAQDTQYF; DNA: TGTGCCAGCAGTTTACCGACAAGGGGGGCCCAAGATACGCAGTATTTT
size: few; D: NA; J: TRBJ2-1; V: TRBV5-1; CDR3: CASSLVMRGDSYNEQFF; DNA: TGCGCCAGCAGCTTGGTGATGCGGGGAGACTCCTACAATGAGCAGTTCTTC
size: many; D: TRBD2; J: TRBJ2-2; V: TRBV12-3/TRBV12-4; CDR3: CASTPGAAGAGELFF; DNA: TGTGCCAGCACCCCCGGCGCGGCGGGAGCCGGGGAGCTGTTTTTT
size: NA; D: NA; J: TRBJ1-4; V: TRBV7-8; CDR3: CASSPLVGPHLNEKLFF; DNA: TGTGCCAGCAGCCCGTTAGTGGGACCGCATCTGAATGAAAAACTGTTTTTT
size: NA; D: TRBD1; J: TRBJ2-2; V: TRBV5-1; CDR3: CATSSVQGSGGELFF; DNA: TGCGCCACGTCAAGCGTACAGGGGAGCGGCGGGGAGCTGTTTTTT
size: many; D: NA; J: TRBJ2-3; V: TRBV12-3/TRBV12-4; CDR3: CASSLLSSAADTQYF; DNA: TGTGCCAGCAGTTTATTATCCAGCGCGGCAGATACGCAGTATTTT
size: many; D: NA; J: TRBJ1-5; V: TRBV4-1; CDR3: CASSQVFGTQPQHF; DNA: TGCGCCAGCAGCCAAGTTTTTGGGACGCAGCCCCAGCATTTT
size: few; D: TRBD1; J: TRBJ2-4; V: TRBV5-1; CDR3: CASSSLRDRPNIQYF; DNA: TGCGCCAGCAGCTCCCTCCGGGACAGACCAAACATTCAGTACTTC
size: few; D: TRBD1; J: TRBJ1-5; V: TRBV12-3/TRBV12-4; CDR3: CASSQQGRSQPQHF; DNA: TGTGCCAGCAGTCAACAGGGGAGGAGTCAGCCCCAGCATTTT
size: NA; D: TRBD1; J: TRBJ2-1; V: TRBV3-1; CDR3: CASSPTGTGIDEQFF; DNA: TGTGCCAGCAGCCCTACTGGGACAGGGATCGATGAGCAGTTCTTC
size: NA; D: NA; J: TRBJ1-4; V: TRBV20-1; CDR3: CSARVGTTEKLFF; DNA: TGCAGTGCTAGAGTAGGGACAACTGAAAAACTGTTTTTT
size: NA; D: NA; J: TRBJ2-7; V: TRBV24-1; CDR3: CATSESGPSYEQYF; DNA: TGTGCCACCAGTGAGTCGGGGCCCTCCTACGAGCAGTACTTC
size: NA; D: NA; J: TRBJ2-7; V: TRBV11-2; CDR3: CAAGRGPSYEQYF; DNA: TGTGCCGCCGGACGAGGGCCCTCCTACGAGCAGTACTTC
size: NA; D: TRBD1; J: TRBJ1-2; V: TRBV4-1; CDR3: CASSRGQGVNYGYTF; DNA: TGCGCCAGCAGCCGCGGACAGGGGGTTAACTATGGCTACACCTTC
size: few; D: NA; J: TRBJ1-5; V: TRBV4-1; CDR3: CASSSINTWDQPQHF; DNA: TGCGCCAGCAGCTCGATAAATACATGGGATCAGCCCCAGCATTTT
size: NA; D: TRBD2; J: TRBJ2-1; V: TRBV20-1; CDR3: CTVGGGEYNEQFF; DNA: TGCACCGTCGGCGGGGGAGAGTACAATGAGCAGTTCTTC
size: NA; D: NA; J: TRBJ2-3; V: TRBV12-3/TRBV12-4; CDR3: CASSHGTLGDTQYF; DNA: TGTGCCAGCAGCCACGGGACGTTGGGGGATACGCAGTATTTT
size: NA; D: NA; J: TRBJ2-2; V: TRBV6-2/TRBV6-3; CDR3: CASSYRSATGELFF; DNA: TGTGCCAGCAGTTACAGGTCGGCCACCGGGGAGCTGTTTTTT
size: NA; D: TRBD1; J: TRBJ1-2; V: TRBV4-2; CDR3: CASSQGQGAVAGYTF; DNA: TGTGCCAGCAGCCAGGGACAGGGGGCAGTCGCTGGCTACACCTTC
size: few; D: TRBD1; J: TRBJ2-1; V: TRBV4-1; CDR3: CASSQVRWTGVSFSYNEQFF; DNA: TGCGCCAGCAGCCAAGTTAGGTGGACAGGGGTTTCCTTCTCCTACAATGAGCAGTTCTTC
size: many; D: TRBD1; J: TRBJ2-3; V: TRBV24-1; CDR3: CATSDPTGEIRGDTQYF; DNA: TGTGCCACCAGTGATCCTACAGGGGAGATCCGGGGAGATACGCAGTATTTT
size: NA; D: TRBD2; J: TRBJ2-3; V: TRBV6-1; CDR3: CASTISGNAPTDTQYF; DNA: TGTGCCAGCACCATTAGCGGGAACGCCCCGACGGATACGCAGTATTTT
size: NA; D: NA; J: TRBJ2-7; V: TRBV18; CDR3: CASSFGQVDEQYF; DNA: TGTGCCAGCTCATTCGGGCAGGTTGACGAGCAGTACTTC
size: NA; D: NA; J: TRBJ2-3; V: TRBV4-1; CDR3: CASSQDLSGTDTQYF; DNA: TGCGCCAGCAGCCAAGATCTAAGCGGCACAGATACGCAGTATTTT
size: many; D: NA; J: TRBJ2-3; V: TRBV12-3/TRBV12-4; CDR3: CASSLGLGSSTDTQYF; DNA: TGTGCCAGCAGTTTAGGACTAGGATCTAGCACAGATACGCAGTATTTT
size: NA; D: NA; J: TRBJ2-1; V: TRBV10-3; CDR3: CAISDSVKYNEQFF; DNA: TGTGCCATCAGTGATAGCGTGAAATACAATGAGCAGTTCTTC
size: NA; D: NA; J: TRBJ2-7; V: TRBV11-3; CDR3: CASSLVPRVTEIVLSSPYEQYF; DNA: TGTGCCAGCAGCTTAGTCCCCCGAGTGACGGAGATAGTACTTTCGAGCCCCTACGAGCAGTACTTC
size: NA; D: NA; J: TRBJ2-2; V: TRBV24-1; CDR3: CATSVDTGSNTGELFF; DNA: TGTGCCACCAGTGTGGACACAGGGTCGAACACCGGGGAGCTGTTTTTT
size: NA; D: NA; J: TRBJ1-1; V: TRBV12-3/TRBV12-4; CDR3: CASTWTARTEAFF; DNA: TGTGCCAGCACCTGGACCGCCCGTACTGAAGCTTTCTTT
size: NA; D: TRBD1; J: TRBJ2-7; V: TRBV5-1; CDR3: CASSLFPGQGSYEQYF; DNA: TGCGCCAGCAGCTTGTTCCCGGGACAGGGGTCCTACGAGCAGTACTTC
size: NA; D: NA; J: TRBJ2-3; V: TRBV20-1; CDR3: CSARAPVGGQLADTQYF; DNA: TGCAGTGCTAGAGCACCTGTTGGGGGGCAGCTCGCAGATACGCAGTATTTT
size: few; D: NA; J: TRBJ2-5; V: TRBV19; CDR3: CASSRGREETQYF; DNA: TGTGCCAGTAGTAGGGGCAGAGAAGAGACCCAGTACTTC
size: NA; D: NA; J: TRBJ2-2; V: TRBV20-1; CDR3: CSARAQSTGELFF; DNA: TGCAGTGCTAGGGCCCAAAGCACCGGGGAGCTGTTTTTT
size: NA; D: TRBD2; J: TRBJ2-7; V: TRBV28; CDR3: CDSSLSFLAGVPNEQYF; DNA: TGTGACAGCAGTTTATCTTTCCTAGCGGGGGTTCCCAACGAGCAGTACTTC
size: few; D: TRBD2; J: TRBJ2-5; V: TRBV5-6; CDR3: CASSPGLAGPQGETQYF; DNA: TGTGCCAGCAGTCCAGGACTAGCGGGCCCTCAGGGGGAGACCCAGTACTTC
size: few; D: NA; J: TRBJ1-2; V: TRBV18; CDR3: CASSPNRAENYGYTF; DNA: TGTGCCAGCTCACCAAACCGGGCGGAGAACTATGGCTACACCTTC
size: NA; D: TRBD2; J: TRBJ2-3; V: TRBV24-1; CDR3: CATRSGGAGDTQYF; DNA: TGTGCCACCCGTAGCGGGGGTGCCGGCGATACGCAGTATTTT
size: NA; D: TRBD1; J: TRBJ2-3; V: TRBV15; CDR3: CATSKDRADTQYF; DNA: TGTGCCACCAGCAAGGACAGGGCAGATACGCAGTATTTT
size: few; D: NA; J: TRBJ1-5; V: TRBV12-3/TRBV12-4; CDR3: CASSLRAVNSNQPQHF; DNA: TGTGCCAGCAGTTTAAGGGCCGTGAATAGCAATCAGCCCCAGCATTTT